Listed below are T cell receptor beta chains from one sample, sequenced in a study of CD8+CD57+ T cells in acquired aplastic anemia. Via MiXCR, TCRdb re-called the reads, giving one row per CDR3 protein. The sample has around 430,000 distinct CDR3 sequences; more than 25% are singletons. The sequencing input was sorted CD4+, CD8+, or CD8+CD57+ T cells (not recorded which) from PBMCs. Receptors originate from a human donor with aplastic anemia. Both conserved end residues are part of each CDR3. A D gene is named only where the DNA matches it firmly. Not all rows give a size; the values are once, few, many and, for expanded clones, a class.

clone size: few; V gene: TRBV3-1; J gene: TRBJ2-1; D gene: TRBD2; CDR3 DNA: TGTGCAGCGCAGGCAGCGGGACGATACAATGAGCAGTTCTTC; CDR3 protein: CAAQAAGRYNEQFF
clone size: many; V gene: TRBV25-1; J gene: TRBJ1-3; D gene: NA; CDR3 DNA: TGTGCCAGCAGTGAGTTTCGCCAGGGTGGAAACACCATATATTTT; CDR3 protein: CASSEFRQGGNTIYF
clone size: NA; V gene: TRBV25-1; J gene: TRBJ2-3; D gene: NA; CDR3 DNA: TGTGCCAGCAATTTACGCGATACGCAGTATTTT; CDR3 protein: CASNLRDTQYF
clone size: many; V gene: TRBV15; J gene: TRBJ2-7; D gene: TRBD2; CDR3 DNA: TGTGCCACCAGCAGAGGCCTAGCGGGGGGGCCTTCATCCTACGAGCAGTACTTC; CDR3 protein: CATSRGLAGGPSSYEQYF
clone size: NA; V gene: TRBV13; J gene: TRBJ1-2; D gene: TRBD1; CDR3 DNA: TGTGCCAGCAGCGTAACTGCAGGGGGTTTTAGCTATGGCTACACCTTC; CDR3 protein: CASSVTAGGFSYGYTF
clone size: few; V gene: TRBV5-1; J gene: TRBJ2-2; D gene: NA; CDR3 DNA: TGCGCCAGCAGATCCACCGGGGAGCTGTTTTTT; CDR3 protein: CASRSTGELFF
clone size: many; V gene: TRBV24-1; J gene: TRBJ2-5; D gene: NA; CDR3 DNA: TGTGCCACCAGTGACCCCGCAGGACCCGGGGAGACCCAGTACTTC; CDR3 protein: CATSDPAGPGETQYF
clone size: many; V gene: TRBV7-3; J gene: TRBJ2-3; D gene: NA; CDR3 DNA: TGTGCCAGCAGCTTGGACAGACGCACAGATACGCAGTATTTT; CDR3 protein: CASSLDRRTDTQYF
clone size: few; V gene: TRBV20-1; J gene: TRBJ2-7; D gene: TRBD2; CDR3 DNA: TGCAGTGCAGAGGGCGGGGGGGCCTACGAGCGGTACTTC; CDR3 protein: CSAEGGGAYERYF
clone size: NA; V gene: TRBV5-8; J gene: TRBJ2-5; D gene: TRBD1; CDR3 DNA: TGTGCCAGCAGCTTGACCGGGACAGGGGAAGAGACCCAGTACTTC; CDR3 protein: CASSLTGTGEETQYF
clone size: NA; V gene: TRBV25-1; J gene: TRBJ2-1; D gene: TRBD2; CDR3 DNA: TGTGCCAGCAGCTTGGGAGGGGTACGAGAGCAGTTCTTC; CDR3 protein: CASSLGGVREQFF
clone size: once; V gene: TRBV24-1; J gene: TRBJ2-7; D gene: NA; CDR3 DNA: TGTGCCACCAGTAACCCCGGGACCACGAGACTTGACGAGCAGTACTTC; CDR3 protein: CATSNPGTTRLDEQYF
clone size: NA; V gene: TRBV12-3/TRBV12-4; J gene: TRBJ2-2; D gene: TRBD2; CDR3 DNA: TGTGCCAGCAGTTGGGGGGGCGGGGAGCTGTTTTTT; CDR3 protein: CASSWGGGELFF
clone size: NA; V gene: TRBV29-1; J gene: TRBJ2-1; D gene: NA; CDR3 DNA: TGCAGCGTTGACGCAGGGCCCGGGCAGTTCTTC; CDR3 protein: CSVDAGPGQFF
clone size: NA; V gene: TRBV19; J gene: TRBJ1-1; D gene: NA; CDR3 DNA: TGTGCCAGTAGTATAGGACGGCCTAACACTGAAGCTTTCTTT; CDR3 protein: CASSIGRPNTEAFF
clone size: few; V gene: TRBV2; J gene: TRBJ1-1; D gene: NA; CDR3 DNA: TGTGCCAGCAGCTTGGGCCCCGTGGGGAACACTGAAGCTTTCTTT; CDR3 protein: CASSLGPVGNTEAFF
clone size: few; V gene: TRBV5-1; J gene: TRBJ1-3; D gene: NA; CDR3 DNA: TGCGCCAGCAGCTTGGCCTCCAGCTCTGGAAACACCATATATTTT; CDR3 protein: CASSLASSSGNTIYF
clone size: few; V gene: TRBV25-1; J gene: TRBJ2-2; D gene: TRBD1; CDR3 DNA: TGTGCCAGCAGTACGGGGACAGTGAACACCGGGGAGCTGTTTTTT; CDR3 protein: CASSTGTVNTGELFF
clone size: many; V gene: TRBV7-2; J gene: TRBJ2-5; D gene: NA; CDR3 DNA: TGTGCCAGCAGTTCTCGAGAGACCCAGTACTTC; CDR3 protein: CASSSRETQYF
clone size: NA; V gene: TRBV2; J gene: TRBJ1-2; D gene: NA; CDR3 DNA: TGTGCCAGCAGTGAAGGGACGTCCGGCTATGGCTACACCTTC; CDR3 protein: CASSEGTSGYGYTF
clone size: few; V gene: TRBV14; J gene: TRBJ1-4; D gene: TRBD1; CDR3 DNA: TGTGCCAGCAGCCAGCGACAGGGGGCGAGAGAAAAACTGTTTTTT; CDR3 protein: CASSQRQGAREKLFF
clone size: many; V gene: TRBV19; J gene: TRBJ2-7; D gene: NA; CDR3 DNA: TGTGCCAGTAGTATACAGCAGGGGCGCTCCTACGAGCAGTACTTC; CDR3 protein: CASSIQQGRSYEQYF
clone size: few; V gene: TRBV4-3; J gene: TRBJ1-1; D gene: TRBD1; CDR3 DNA: TGCGCCAGCAGCAGCCGGGACAGGGCAGCTTTCTTT; CDR3 protein: CASSSRDRAAFF
clone size: NA; V gene: TRBV19; J gene: TRBJ1-2; D gene: TRBD1; CDR3 DNA: TGTGCGGCAGGGGGCGACTATGGCTACACCTTC; CDR3 protein: CAAGGDYGYTF
clone size: many; V gene: TRBV7-2; J gene: TRBJ2-1; D gene: NA; CDR3 DNA: TGTGCCAGCAGCTTGCCCGGGGCCTGGGATGAGCAGTTCTTC; CDR3 protein: CASSLPGAWDEQFF